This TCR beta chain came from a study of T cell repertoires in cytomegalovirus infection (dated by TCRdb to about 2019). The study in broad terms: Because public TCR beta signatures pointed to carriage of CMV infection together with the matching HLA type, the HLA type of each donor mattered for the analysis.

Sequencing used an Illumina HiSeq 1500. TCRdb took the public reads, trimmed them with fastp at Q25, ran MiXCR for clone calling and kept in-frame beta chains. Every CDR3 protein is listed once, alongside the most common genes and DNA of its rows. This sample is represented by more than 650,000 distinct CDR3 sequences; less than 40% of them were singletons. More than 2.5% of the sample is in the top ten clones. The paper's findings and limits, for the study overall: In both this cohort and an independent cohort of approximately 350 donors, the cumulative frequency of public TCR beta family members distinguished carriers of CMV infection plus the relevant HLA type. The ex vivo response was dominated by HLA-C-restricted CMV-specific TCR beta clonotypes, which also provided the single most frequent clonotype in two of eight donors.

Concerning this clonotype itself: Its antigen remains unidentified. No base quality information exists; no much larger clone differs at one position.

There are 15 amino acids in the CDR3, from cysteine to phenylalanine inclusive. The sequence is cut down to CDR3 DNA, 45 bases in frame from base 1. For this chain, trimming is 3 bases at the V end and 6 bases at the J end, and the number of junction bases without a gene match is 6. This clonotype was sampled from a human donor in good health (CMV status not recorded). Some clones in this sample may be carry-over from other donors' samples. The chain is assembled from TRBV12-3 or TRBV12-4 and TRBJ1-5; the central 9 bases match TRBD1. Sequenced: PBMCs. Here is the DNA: TGTGCCAGCAGTTTTGGGACAGGGAGCGGTCAGCCCCAGCATTTT. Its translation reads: CASSFGTGSGQPQHF.